Listed below are T cell receptor beta chains from one sample, sequenced in a study of blood T cell repertoires in COVID-19. Measured with immunoSEQ multiplex PCR; TCRdb has only the in-frame clones, and not every one. This sample has some 58,000 clones, with over 75% found just once. Sequenced material: peripheral blood. The receptor set was obtained from a middle-aged man with acute or convalescent COVID-19. The CDR3 runs from the conserved cysteine through the conserved F or W. Fields, in order: J gene, clone size, V gene, CDR3 length, CDR3 protein. Rows may omit the clone size; those that give it use once, few, many or a size class.

>TRBJ2-1|NA|TRBV4-3|13
CASSQEREGEQFF
>TRBJ2-7|NA|TRBV6-5|15
CASSYSRQGRNEQYF
>TRBJ1-5|few|TRBV7-2|15
CASSLGARESQPQHF
>TRBJ1-2|NA|TRBV7-9|15
CASSLGDRDISGYTF
>TRBJ1-3|NA|TRBV3-1/TRBV3-2|16
CASSQVPRGIGNTIYF
>TRBJ1-2|NA|TRBV28|13
CASSFLGSNGYTF
>TRBJ1-5|NA|TRBV30|17
CAWSKMSPGTGNQPQHF
>TRBJ1-5|NA|TRBV24-1|13
CATRGDSNQPQHF
>TRBJ2-3|NA|TRBV15|16
CATSTPTSGRTDTQYF
>TRBJ2-5|NA|TRBV2|11
CASSSPGTQYF
>TRBJ1-3|few|TRBV7-2|16
CASSFRMTGGGNTIYF
>TRBJ1-1|NA|TRBV5-6|17
CASSRPPGQSPNTEAFF
>TRBJ2-2|NA|TRBV11-3|12
CASSFDGGELFF
>TRBJ2-5|NA|TRBV28|15
CASSLNLAGAETQYF
>TRBJ2-3|NA|TRBV12-3/TRBV12-4|12
CASSLSSGPEYF
>TRBJ1-5|NA|TRBV27|14
CASSFQGPNQPQHF
>TRBJ1-6|NA|TRBV18|14
CASSLPRGNSPLHF
>TRBJ1-6|NA|TRBV6-5|16
CASSYEGGDLGSPLHF
>TRBJ2-7|NA|TRBV14|14
CASSRGEVSYEQYF
>TRBJ2-1|NA|TRBV27|15
CASSPGQSSYNEQFF
>TRBJ1-2|NA|TRBV5-1|13
CASSSDRGSGYTF
>TRBJ2-1|NA|TRBV19|17
CASRRRLAGDLGNEQFF
>TRBJ2-3|NA|TRBV18|16
CASSPPSGTGIDTQYF
>TRBJ1-2|NA|TRBV27|16
CASSLSISGQGVGYTF
>TRBJ1-2|once|TRBV24-1|13
CATTPGYNYGYTF
>TRBJ2-7|NA|TRBV2|15
CASSVLAGEYYEQYF
>TRBJ1-1|NA|TRBV19|14
CASTLQGMNTEAFF
>TRBJ2-7|NA|TRBV4-1|16
CASSHGAGTGSDEQYF
>TRBJ2-1|once|TRBV29-1|10
CSVSGAEQFF
>TRBJ1-1|NA|TRBV6-5|14
CASSSRTGTTEAFF
>TRBJ2-7|NA|TRBV7-9|13
CASSPRGAGEQYF
>TRBJ1-4|once|TRBV7-9|17
CASSSGTGRTANEKLFF
>TRBJ1-3|once|TRBV30|14
CAGGESNSGNTIYF
>TRBJ1-2|NA|TRBV3-1/TRBV3-2|14
CASSQNQGGSGYTF
>TRBJ2-3|once|TRBV11-2|15
CASSRLAGHTDTQYF
>TRBJ1-4|NA|TRBV3-1/TRBV3-2|14
CASSVRGTNEKLFF
>TRBJ1-6|NA|TRBV4-2|15
CASSQGDSGNSPLHF
>TRBJ1-2|NA|TRBV19|14
CASTRTATNYGYTF
>TRBJ2-7|NA|TRBV24-1|14
CATSDGWSLAEQYF
>TRBJ2-7|NA|TRBV19|13
CASSMSTPYEQYF
>TRBJ2-5|NA|TRBV7-7|15
CASSSRLAGGETQYF
>TRBJ2-5|NA|TRBV2|14
CASIYGQDQETQYF
>TRBJ2-1|NA|TRBV11-2|18
CASSPRLPGAGGNNEQFF
>TRBJ2-3|NA|TRBV2|16
CASSESTGFSTDTQYF
>TRBJ2-7|NA|TRBV2|14
CASRERGQSYEQYF
>TRBJ2-1|NA|TRBV19|15
CASSPSRGTYNEQFF
>TRBJ2-3|NA|TRBV19|12
CASRLAGETQYF
>TRBJ1-2|NA|TRBV2|15
CASGQSQRSDYGYTF
>TRBJ2-5|NA|TRBV18|13
CASSPNTQETQYF
>TRBJ2-2|NA|TRBV7-2|15
CASSLGDRGHGELFF
>TRBJ1-1|once|TRBV30|13
CAWSSGRNTEAFF